The 10 T cell receptor beta chains listed next were all sequenced from one sample in a study of T cells after yellow fever vaccination (dated by TCRdb to the late 2010s). Sample treatment or condition, as interpreted from the label and publication: live attenuated yellow fever vaccine strain. The library was produced with 5' RACE. Sequencing instrument: Illumina HiSeq 2500. Starting from the raw public reads, TCRdb applied fastp trimming at Q25, assembled clones with MiXCR and retained in-frame beta chains. Entries that share a CDR3 protein sequence are merged under the most common genes and DNA. Present in this sample are 550,000 to 750,000 distinct CDR3 sequences, roughly 12% of which were seen just once. More than 13% of the sample is in the top ten clones. The starting material was PBMCs, obtained on the day of the yellow fever booster vaccination. The origin of the receptors is a young man who received the YFV17D yellow fever vaccine.

The rearrangement uses TRBV5-1 and TRBJ2-6; 9 bases are a match to TRBD1. Germline assignment: CDR1 SGHRS and CDR2 YFSETQ. This CDR3 contains 17 residues. V lost 4 bases to trimming and J lost 3 bases; unmatched junction nucleotides: 8. The chain's CDR3 is CASSTGQGRFGANVLTF. DNA of the CDR3: TGCGCCAGCAGCACCGGACAGGGGAGATTTGGGGCCAACGTCCTGACTTTC.

This clonotype was seen only a few times. V gene TRBV5-1 combines with J gene TRBJ2-7, with D unclear. Deletions cut 0 bases from V and 2 bases from J, with 9 bases between. In germline, CDR1 is SGHRS, CDR2 YFSETQ. The length of the CDR3 is 14 residues. The CDR3: CASSLATLTYEQYF. The CDR3 nucleotides are TGCGCCAGCAGCTTGGCGACACTAACCTACGAGCAGTACTTC.

J is TRBJ1-1 and V is TRBV5-4, with unresolved D. The CDR3 consists of 13 residues. Germline V gene lookup returns CDR1 SGHNT and CDR2 YYREEE (reference sequence). The V end lost 4 bases, the J end lost 6 bases, and 13 bases lay between the germline ends. The DNA for the CDR3 is TGTGCCAGCAGCCTAACTGATCGGGCTGAAGCTTTCTTT. Encoded protein: CASSLTDRAEAFF.

This rearrangement joins TRBV30 to TRBJ2-3; no clear D gene. V was trimmed by 4 bases and J by 0 bases, leaving 17 bases between them. Looked up from germline, CDR1 is GTSNPN and CDR2 is SVGIG (reference sequence). The CDR3 sequence is 16 residues long. Written as DNA, the CDR3 is TGTGCCTGGACCTCACAAGGCGTATCTAGCACAGATACGCAGTATTTT. Translating gives CAWTSQGVSSTDTQYF.

In its sample, this clonotype was seen a few times. The chain joins TRBV5-1 to TRBJ2-7; the D gene is possibly TRBD1 (7 bases). The V end was cut by 0 bases, the J end by 5 bases, with 12 bases between. This CDR3 is 14 amino acids long. Germline V gene data show CDR1 as SGHRS and CDR2 as YFSETQ. The CDR3 loop is CASSLGLRGDEQYF. The CDR3 nucleotides are TGCGCCAGCAGCTTGGGACTCAGGGGGGACGAGCAGTACTTC.

This clonotype was seen only a few times. The gene calls are TRBV5-1 and TRBJ2-2; D perhaps matches TRBD1 (6 bases). Trimming took 7 bases from V and 8 from J, leaving 18 bases between them. The germline gives CDR1 SGHRS, CDR2 YFSETQ. The CDR3 covers 14 residues. The CDR3 protein is CASCMGQLAGELFF. For the CDR3, the DNA is TGCGCCAGCTGCATGGGACAATTGGCAGGGGAGCTGTTTTTT.

This clonotype was detected a few times. The genes are TRBV4-3 and TRBJ2-1, with a possible D match to TRBD2 (6 bases). Trimming removed 2 bases from V and 11 bases from J, with 13 bases in between. The CDR3 length is 13 residues. Looked up from germline, CDR1 is LGHNA and CDR2 is YSLEER. The chain's CDR3 is CASSQLGSQKQFF. The CDR3 nucleotides are TGCGCCAGCAGCCAACTCGGGAGTCAAAAGCAGTTCTTC.

This clonotype was seen a handful of times. The V and J genes are TRBV20-1 and TRBJ2-7; 7 bases match TRBD2. The CDR3 consists of 13 residues. V dropped 4 bases and J dropped 2; count of bases not matched to a gene: 5. The germline gives CDR1 DFQATT, CDR2 SNEGSKA (reference sequence). The CDR3 sequence: CSANSGLTYEQYF. As DNA, the CDR3 is TGCAGTGCTAATAGCGGGTTAACCTACGAGCAGTACTTC.

This clonotype was recorded at least ten times. This chain joins TRBV29-1 and TRBJ2-3; D is uncertain. V lost 3 bases, J lost 0 bases, and 7 bases lay in between. This CDR3 has 13 amino acids. Germline loops: CDR1 SQVTM, CDR2 ANQGSEA. CDR3: CSVEARSTDTQYF. For the CDR3, the DNA is TGCAGCGTTGAGGCCCGAAGCACAGATACGCAGTATTTT.

CDR3 sequence reads: CATSRVGLASTDTQYF. DNA for the CDR3: TGTGCCACCAGCAGAGTAGGACTAGCTAGCACAGATACGCAGTATTTT. V is TRBV15 and J is TRBJ2-3, with 8 bases aligning to TRBD2. The V segment lost 1 base and the J segment 0 bases; nucleotides outside the gene matches: 3. Germline CDR1 LNHNV, CDR2 YYDKDF (reference sequence). CDR3 length: 16 residues.